This entry lists 6 T cell receptor beta chains sequenced from one sample in a study of control samples from healthy donors and cancer patients. TCRdb's copy holds only in-frame clones and misses some; the assay was immunoSEQ multiplex PCR. Found here are over 100,000 clones, approximately 91% of them singletons; the top ten hold 3.2%. The sequenced sample was blood. The receptor set was obtained from a man in his fifties or sixties in good health.

The chain employs TRBV28 and TRBJ2-7; TRBD2 aligns across 8 bases. There are 14 residues in the CDR3. In germline, CDR1 is MDHEN, CDR2 SYDVKM. The junction had 6 bases not matched to a gene; V was cut back by 6 bases and J by 2 bases. Written as DNA, the CDR3 is TGTGCCAGCAGCTATAGCGGGGCGACCTACGAGCAGTACTTC. Protein: CASSYSGATYEQYF. Based on the CDR3 plus reference TRBV28 and TRBJ2-7, the full variable domain is DVKVTQSSRYLVKRTGEKVFLECVQDMDHENMFWYRQDPGLGLRLIYFSYDVKMKEKGDIPEGYSVSREKKERFSLILESASTNQTSMYLCASSYSGATYEQYFGPGTRLTVT.

V usage is TRBV19 and J usage is TRBJ1-1; tentatively, D is TRBD1 (5 bases). This CDR3 has 10 residues. CDR1 and CDR2 from the germline V gene are LNHDA and SQIVND (reference sequence). CDR3 amino acids: CAAGMTEAFF. The CDR3 DNA sequence: TGTGCTGCAGGGATGACTGAAGCTTTCTTT.

The rearrangement joins TRBV11-2 to TRBJ1-1; no reliable D call. Germline CDR1 is SGHAT and CDR2 is FQNNGV. The ends were cut back, 3 bases at V and 10 bases at J, with 9 bases in the middle. This CDR3 is built from 11 residues. CDR3 DNA: TGTGCCAGCAGCTTGTGGGAGGGAGCTTTCTTT. Residues: CASSLWEGAFF. Supplemented by reference TRBV11-2 and TRBJ1-1, the full variable domain reads EAGVAQSPRYKIIEKRQSVAFWCNPISGHATLYWYQQILGQGPKLLIQFQNNGVVDDSQLPKDRFSAERLKGVDSTLKIQPAKLEDSAVYLCASSLWEGAFFGQGTRLTVV.

This clone appeared a single time. V and J are TRBV7-8 and TRBJ1-2; D unresolved. CDR1 and CDR2 (germline): SGHVS, FQNEAQ. CDR3 length equals 15 residues. V was cut by 5 bases and J by 8 bases, with 21 bases left in between. The CDR3 spells CASSQERIREIGYTF. The CDR3 DNA reads TGTGCCAGCAGCCAAGAGAGGATCCGAGAGATAGGCTACACCTTC.

J is TRBJ1-2 and V is TRBV28; D gene ambiguous. The V gene's germline CDR1 is MDHEN and CDR2 SYDVKM. V dropped 3 bases and J dropped 0 bases, with 5 bases sitting between them. This CDR3 has 13 amino acids. The CDR3 bases are TGTGCCAGCAGTTTGGCTTCTAACTATGGCTACACCTTC. Translation gives CASSLASNYGYTF.

The chain carries TRBV18 and TRBJ2-1; tentative D call: TRBD1 (6 bases). Germline CDR1 is KGHSH and CDR2 is LQKENI. The CDR3 totals 16 residues. With 6 bases removed from V and 6 bases from J, the gap between germline ends came to 21 bases. The CDR3, as DNA: TGTGCCAGCTCGCCTCCGGGACAAGGAGGACGCAATGAGCAGTTCTTC. This encodes CASSPPGQGGRNEQFF.